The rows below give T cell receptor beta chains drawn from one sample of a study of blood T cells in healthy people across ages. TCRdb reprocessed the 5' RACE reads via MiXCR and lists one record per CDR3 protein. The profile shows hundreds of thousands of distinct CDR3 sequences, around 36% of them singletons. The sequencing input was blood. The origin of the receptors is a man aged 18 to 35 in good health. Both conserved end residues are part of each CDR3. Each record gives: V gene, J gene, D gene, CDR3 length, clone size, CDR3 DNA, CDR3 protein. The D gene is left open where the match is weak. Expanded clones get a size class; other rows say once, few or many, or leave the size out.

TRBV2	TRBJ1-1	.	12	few	TGTGCCAGCAGTGAATCGCCCCCGAGGGCTTTCTTT	CASSESPPRAFF
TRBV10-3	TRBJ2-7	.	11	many	TGTGCCATCAGTGAGAGGGTAGAGCAGTACTTC	CAISERVEQYF
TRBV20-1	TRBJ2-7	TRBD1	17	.	TGCAGTGCTAGAGTTATAGTACCGGGACAGGGCAACTACGAGCAGTACTTC	CSARVIVPGQGNYEQYF
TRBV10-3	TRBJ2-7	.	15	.	TGTGCCATCAGTGAGTCCGAGGGGCGAGGCTACGAGCAGTACTTC	CAISESEGRGYEQYF
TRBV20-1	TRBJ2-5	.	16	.	TGCAGTGCTATGCACTACCGGGGCGAACGTCGGGAGACCCAGTACTTC	CSAMHYRGERRETQYF
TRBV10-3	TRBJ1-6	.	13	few	TGTGCCATCAGGGGACTCTTTAATTCACCCCTCCACTTT	CAIRGLFNSPLHF
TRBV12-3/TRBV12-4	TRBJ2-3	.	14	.	TGTGCCAGCAGCCCAGGTACGAGCACAGATGCGCAGTATTTT	CASSPGTSTDAQYF
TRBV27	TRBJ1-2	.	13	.	TGTGCCAGCAGTTTCGACGATCAAGGCGGCTACACCTTC	CASSFDDQGGYTF
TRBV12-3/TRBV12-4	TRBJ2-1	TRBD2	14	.	TGTGCCAACAGTTCACTAGCGGGGAGGGGTGAGCAGTTCTTC	CANSSLAGRGEQFF
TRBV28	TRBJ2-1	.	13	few	TGTGCCAGCAGACAGTTCTCCTACAATGAGCAGTTCTTC	CASRQFSYNEQFF
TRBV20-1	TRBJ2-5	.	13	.	TGCAGTGCTATCCCCCCCGGAGAAGAGACCCAGTACTTC	CSAIPPGEETQYF
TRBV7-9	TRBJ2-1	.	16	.	TGTGCCAGCAGCTTAGGACATCGGAACTCCTACAATGAGCAGTTCTTC	CASSLGHRNSYNEQFF
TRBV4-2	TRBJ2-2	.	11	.	TGTGCCAGCAGCCAAGTAGAGGAGCTGTTTTTT	CASSQVEELFF
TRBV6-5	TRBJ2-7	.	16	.	TGTGCCAGCAGTTACTCGTCGTGGCAGACTTCCTACGAGCAGTACTTC	CASSYSSWQTSYEQYF
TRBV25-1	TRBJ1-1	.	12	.	TGTGCCAGCAGTGATGAACCATCTGAAGCTTTCTTT	CASSDEPSEAFF
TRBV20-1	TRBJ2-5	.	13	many	TGCAGTGCTACTGACTTGTTAGGGGAGACCCAGTACTTC	CSATDLLGETQYF
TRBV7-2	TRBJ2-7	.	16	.	TGTGCCAGCAGCCTACTAGGCGTTGGGTCCTACAATGAGCAGTACTTC	CASSLLGVGSYNEQYF
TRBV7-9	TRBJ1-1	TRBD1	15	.	TGTGCCAGCAGCCCGGGACAGCCCTTGAACACTGAAGCTTTCTTT	CASSPGQPLNTEAFF
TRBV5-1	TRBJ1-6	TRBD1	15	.	TGCGCCAGCAGGGCAACTCAGGGGGCTAATTCACCCCTCCACTTT	CASRATQGANSPLHF
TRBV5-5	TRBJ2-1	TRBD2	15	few	TGTGCCAGCAGCCAACTAGCGGGGGGGAACAATGAGCAGTTCTTC	CASSQLAGGNNEQFF
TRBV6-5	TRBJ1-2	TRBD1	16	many	TGTGCCAGCAGTTACTCCGGGACAGGGGCCGGCGGTGGCTACACCTTC	CASSYSGTGAGGGYTF
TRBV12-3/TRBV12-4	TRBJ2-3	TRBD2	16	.	TGTGCCAGCAGTTTGGCTAGCGGGGGGGGCGCAGATGTGCAGTATTTT	CASSLASGGGADVQYF
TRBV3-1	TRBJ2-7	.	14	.	TGTGCCAGCAGCCCAGAGACACCTGAGGACGAGCAGTACTTC	CASSPETPEDEQYF